This T cell receptor beta chain was obtained from a study of shared clonotypes between healthy human individuals. Study-wide points: Estimated richness values were generally larger in naive subsets than in memory subsets.

In germline, CDR1 is SGDLS, CDR2 YYNGEE. The ends were cut back, 4 bases at V and 7 bases at J, with 9 bases in the middle. The CDR3 runs to 12 residues. The assay was immunoSEQ multiplex PCR, and TCRdb's table has in-frame clones only and misses some. The data show about 1.5 million clones, with approximately 98% seen just once and 0.4% to 0.45% held by the top ten. Adult donors, all healthy and HIV-negative, had no recent acute infections or vaccinations. CD4+ cell separation produced CD45RA+ naive and CD45RA-negative memory subsets. Concerning this clone: Its cognate antigen is unknown.

This receptor was obtained from a man aged 30-40 years in good health. Sequencing was done on a sample of naive CD4+ T cells sorted from blood. Described subset: CD45RA+ positively selected. This sequence joins TRBV9 and TRBJ2-1; D is uncertain. This CDR3 reads CASSPGTNEQFF. The CDR3 DNA is TGTGCCAGCAGCCCCGGAACGAATGAGCAGTTCTTC.